The source of this TCR beta chain is a study of long-term antiretroviral therapy in people with HIV. With survey level as its setting, the immunoSEQ assay was v3.0. Generated by immunoSEQ multiplex PCR, the TCRdb table keeps only in-frame clones and is missing some. Of 25,000 to 30,000 clones listed, 70% to 90% are singletons. Germline CDR1 and CDR2: MDHEN and SYDVKM. This CDR3 contains 13 residues. V shed 3 bases, J shed 5 bases, and the junction held 4 bases outside the gene matches. In its sample, this clone was seen a few times. From each donor, at least one pre-ART PBMC sample and at least two post-ART PBMC samples were obtained.

The chain combines TRBV28 with TRBJ2-7, with 7 bases fitting TRBD1. This clonotype originated in a woman aged 18 to 35 with HIV. The sequenced sample was unsorted PBMCs, obtained 1.8 years after starting antiretroviral therapy. The CDR3 reads CASSLGQTNEQYF. As DNA, the CDR3 is TGTGCCAGCAGTTTGGGACAGACTAACGAGCAGTACTTC.